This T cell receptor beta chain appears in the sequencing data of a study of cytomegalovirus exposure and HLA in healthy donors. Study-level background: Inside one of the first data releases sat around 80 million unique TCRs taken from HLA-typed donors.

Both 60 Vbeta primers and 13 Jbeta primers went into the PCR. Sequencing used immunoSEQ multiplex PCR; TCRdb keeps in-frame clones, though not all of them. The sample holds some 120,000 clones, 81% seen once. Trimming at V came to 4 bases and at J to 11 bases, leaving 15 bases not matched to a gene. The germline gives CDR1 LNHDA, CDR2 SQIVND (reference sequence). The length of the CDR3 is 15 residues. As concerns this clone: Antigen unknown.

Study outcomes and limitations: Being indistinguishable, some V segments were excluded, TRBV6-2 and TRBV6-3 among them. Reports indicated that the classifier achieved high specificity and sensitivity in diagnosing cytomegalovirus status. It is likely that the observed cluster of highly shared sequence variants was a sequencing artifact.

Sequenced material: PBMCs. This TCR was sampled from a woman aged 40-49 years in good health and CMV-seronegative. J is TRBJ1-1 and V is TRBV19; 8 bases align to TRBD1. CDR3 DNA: TGTGCCAGTAGTACAACCAGAAAGACAGGGGTTAGCGCTTTCTTT. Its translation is CASSTTRKTGVSAFF.